This TCR beta chain came from a study of T cell responses to AZD1222 COVID-19 vaccine. V shed 5 bases and J shed 6 bases, with 15 bases lying between them. Germline V CDR1 and CDR2: SGHTA, FQGNSA. The CDR3 sequence is 14 residues long. The data were produced by immunoSEQ multiplex PCR, yet TCRdb's version contains in-frame clones alone and is incomplete. Altogether 75,000 to 90,000 clones are present, approximately 85% being singletons, with the ten largest covering about 12%. The source of this sequence is an adult who received the AZD1222 COVID-19 vaccine. The rearrangement links TRBV7-2 to TRBJ2-3; TRBD2 is a possible D gene (6 bases). The sample in question was peripheral blood, obtained 28 days after the second AZD1222 dose. CDR3 nucleotides: TGTGCCAGCAGCCCAGGACTAAAAACCGATACGCAGTATTTT. This encodes CASSPGLKTDTQYF.